A single sample is the source of the 29 T cell receptor beta chains below, sequenced in a study of T cell repertoires in cytomegalovirus infection. TCRdb processed the reads anew with MiXCR; each CDR3 protein has one entry. The repertoire has 50,000 to 55,000 distinct CDR3 sequences, roughly a fifth of them found once; the top ten carry approximately 25%. Antigens for these TCRs are unknown. This specimen was CD8+ T cells from cultured PBMCs, taken from culture after CMV antigen stimulation. The receptors shown here come from a human donor in good health (CMV status not recorded). Some clones in this sample may be carry-over from other donors' samples.

The chain joins TRBV7-2 to TRBJ1-2; 7 bases line up with TRBD1. From germline, CDR1 is SGHTA and CDR2 FQGNSA. The CDR3 covers 13 residues. Germline trimming cut 5 bases from V and 8 bases from J; bases unmatched to any gene: 8. CDR3 loop: CASSLGDSRGYTF. CDR3 bases: TGTGCCAGCAGCCTCGGGGACAGTCGCGGCTACACCTTC.

This clonotype was counted only a few times. The V and J genes are TRBV27 and TRBJ2-5; D is unclear. Trimming took off 5 bases at V and 2 bases at J, with 6 bases between the two ends. This CDR3 has 12 residues. CDR1 is MNHEY and CDR2 is SMNVEV in the germline V gene (reference sequence). CDR3 nucleotides: TGTGCCAGCAGTAGCCGACAAGAGACCCAGTACTTC. This encodes CASSSRQETQYF.

This clonotype was seen a few times. CDR3 region: CASRLPAGGVTGELFF. The CDR3 DNA follows: TGTGCCAGCCGATTACCAGCGGGAGGGGTGACCGGGGAGCTGTTTTTT. This chain uses TRBV6-2 or TRBV6-3 with TRBJ2-2; TRBD2 matches at 10 bases. V shed 8 bases, J shed 5 bases, and the junction held 11 bases outside the gene matches. The V gene's germline CDR1 is MNHEY and CDR2 SVGEGT. The CDR3 sequence is 16 residues long.

This clonotype occurred a few times. The chain is built from TRBV2 and TRBJ2-7; D is ambiguous. The V gene lost 7 bases and the J gene lost 4 bases, with 11 bases spanning the gap. The germline gives CDR1 SNHLY, CDR2 FYNNEI. This CDR3 comprises 12 residues. The CDR3 protein is CASINAWYEQYF. The DNA for the CDR3 is TGTGCCAGCATCAATGCCTGGTACGAGCAGTACTTC. The full variable domain, completed using reference TRBV2 and TRBJ2-7, is EPEVTQTPSHQVTQMGQEVILRCVPISNHLYFYWYRQILGQKVEFLVSFYNNEISEKSEIFDDQFSVERPDGSNFTLKIRSTKLEDSAMYFCASINAWYEQYFGPGTRLTVT.

The chain employs TRBV7-6 and TRBJ2-7; the match to TRBD1 covers 7 bases. Germline lookup yields CDR1 SGHVS and CDR2 FNYEAQ. Losses at the gene ends were 5 bases for V and 0 bases for J; bases not matched to a gene: 13. The CDR3 loop spans 17 amino acids. CDR3 bases: TGTGCCAGCAGCCTAGGGCCTGGGACAGCAGGCTCCTACGAGCAGTACTTC. Its protein product is CASSLGPGTAGSYEQYF.

The gene calls are TRBV12-5 and TRBJ2-1, with a tentative D call TRBD1 (5 bases). This CDR3 spans 16 amino acids. Germline values: CDR1 LGHNT, CDR2 FRNRAP. Trimming shortened V by 0 bases and J by 0 bases, and 9 bases separated the two germline ends. CDR3 in amino acids: CASGLVMGLSYNEQFF. CDR3 sequence (DNA): TGTGCTAGTGGTTTGGTTATGGGGCTCTCCTACAATGAGCAGTTCTTC.

This clonotype was seen a handful of times. The CDR3 loop is CASSLVYFETQYF. Here the CDR3 DNA reads TGTGCCAGCAGCTTAGTGTACTTTGAGACCCAGTACTTC. The chain employs TRBV7-2 and TRBJ2-5, with D uncertain. Germline CDR1 SGHTA, CDR2 FQGNSA. V was shortened by 1 base and J by 5 bases, with 8 bases between the two germline ends. This CDR3 is built from 13 residues.

This clonotype has a handful of counts. The V call is TRBV7-9, the J call TRBJ2-3; the D gene is possibly TRBD1 (6 bases). Germline V gene sequence: CDR1 SEHNR, CDR2 FQNEAQ (reference sequence). The CDR3 loop spans 13 amino acids. Trimming cost V 2 bases and J 4 bases, with 7 bases left between them. DNA for the CDR3: TGTGCCAGCAGCTTACAGGGGCCAGATACGCAGTATTTT. Residues: CASSLQGPDTQYF.

The V call is TRBV2, the J call TRBJ2-3, with D perhaps matching TRBD2 (5 bases). Between the trimmed V and J ends, which lost 10 bases and 2 bases, there was a span of 19 bases. The CDR3 is 15 amino acids. The germline gives CDR1 SNHLY, CDR2 FYNNEI. The CDR3: CATTGGLDATDTQYF. Here the CDR3 DNA reads TGTGCCACCACTGGAGGTCTAGACGCCACAGATACGCAGTATTTT.

CDR3 coding DNA: TGTGCCAGCAGCTTGGGACAGGGAAGTGAAAAACTGTTTTTT. It translates to CASSLGQGSEKLFF. The rearrangement uses TRBV5-8 and TRBJ1-4, with 7 bases matching TRBD1. The germline CDR1 and CDR2 sequences are SGHTS and YDEGEE. The V gene end was trimmed by 0 bases and the J gene end by 7 bases; junction bases not matched to a gene: 3. The CDR3 is 14 residues long.

The chain recombines TRBV9 with TRBJ2-1; D call uncertain. Germline lookup yields CDR1 SGDLS and CDR2 YYNGEE. V was pared by 0 bases and J by 0 bases, with 7 bases between. CDR3 length: 15 residues. This CDR3 reads CASSVGSSSYNEQFF. The CDR3 coding sequence is TGTGCCAGCAGCGTAGGCAGTAGCTCCTACAATGAGCAGTTCTTC.

This clonotype has just one count. The genes are TRBV19 and TRBJ2-1, with D possibly TRBD1 on 6 matching bases. Per the germline V gene, CDR1 is LNHDA and CDR2 is SQIVND (reference sequence). The CDR3 runs 15 residues. The V end lost 1 base, the J end lost 2 bases, and 9 bases lay between the germline ends. The CDR3: CASSIGSGAYNEQFF. DNA of the CDR3: TGTGCCAGTAGTATAGGGTCAGGGGCCTACAATGAGCAGTTCTTC.

The CDR3 loop is CASSLARAYGYTF. The CDR3 region has the DNA TGTGCCAGCAGCTTAGCCAGGGCCTATGGCTACACCTTC. The V gene is TRBV11-2, the J gene TRBJ1-2, with a tentative D call TRBD1 (5 bases). The V gene's germline CDR1 is SGHAT and CDR2 FQNNGV. Between the trimmed V and J ends, which lost 1 base and 4 bases, there was a span of 7 bases. The CDR3 consists of 13 residues.

The rearrangement uses TRBV6-1 and TRBJ2-2; TRBD1 might be the D (6 bases). This CDR3 has 11 amino acids. Germline CDR1 and CDR2: MNHNS and SASEGT. V lost 7 bases and J 12 bases, leaving 12 bases between the germline ends. DNA for the CDR3: TGTGCCAGCACGCAGGGGTGGAAGCTGTTTTTT. This sequence encodes CASTQGWKLFF.

This clonotype was picked up a small number of times. The chain joins TRBV7-6 to TRBJ1-1, with unresolved D. This CDR3 has 14 residues. V was shortened by 7 bases and J by 1 base, with 13 bases between the two germline ends. Germline CDR1 reads SGHVS; CDR2 reads FNYEAQ. CDR3 amino acids: CASTVNEGNTEAFF. CDR3 DNA sequence: TGTGCCAGCACCGTAAATGAGGGGAACACTGAAGCTTTCTTT.

The rearrangement joins TRBV7-9 to TRBJ1-1, with a possible D match to TRBD1 (6 bases). The CDR3 is made up of 16 amino acids. Germline V CDR1 and CDR2: SEHNR, FQNEAQ (reference sequence). Trimming removed 7 bases at V and 5 bases at J, with 23 bases between. The CDR3 region has the DNA TGTGCCAGCACCCTAAAAGGGGCCGGGGGCAGGACTGAAGCTTTCTTT. Translation: CASTLKGAGGRTEAFF.

This clonotype was counted many times. The chain recombines TRBV12-3 or TRBV12-4 with TRBJ1-2; 9 bases align to TRBD1. V lost 4 bases and J lost 8; bases outside the gene matches: 8. The CDR3 runs to 14 residues. CDR3 bases: TGTGCCAGCAGTTACAGGGGGCGTGAAGGCGGCTACACCTTC. It translates to CASSYRGREGGYTF.

This clonotype came up a few times. The chain carries TRBV9 and TRBJ2-5; 10 positions match TRBD2. Germline lookup yields CDR1 SGDLS and CDR2 YYNGEE. V lost 2 bases and J lost 4; bases outside the gene matches: 5. This CDR3 spans 15 amino acids. In nucleotides, the CDR3 is TGTGCCAGCAGCGTCGGGACTAGCGTGATAGAGACCCAGTACTTC. This codes for CASSVGTSVIETQYF.

This clonotype was counted a few times. The chain employs TRBV7-9 and TRBJ1-5; 8 nucleotides agree with TRBD1. The CDR3 is 16 amino acids. The V and J ends lost 6 bases and 1 base, in that order; junction bases with no gene match: 8. Looked up from germline, CDR1 is SEHNR and CDR2 is FQNEAQ (reference sequence). For the CDR3, the DNA is TGTGCCAGCAGTTACTCACAGGGGGGGAGCAATCAGCCCCAGCATTTT. Translated: CASSYSQGGSNQPQHF.

This clonotype was seen a handful of times. V gene TRBV27 combines with J gene TRBJ1-5; D is unresolved. With 3 bases removed from V and 5 bases from J, the gap between germline ends came to 14 bases. Germline V CDR1 and CDR2: MNHEY, SMNVEV (reference sequence). This CDR3 is built from 15 residues. The chain's CDR3 is CASSLNSPGDQPQHF. The CDR3 coding sequence is TGTGCCAGCAGTTTGAACTCTCCGGGAGATCAGCCCCAGCATTTT.

This sequence joins TRBV12-3 or TRBV12-4 and TRBJ2-2, with 8 bases identical to TRBD1. With 7 bases clipped from V and 2 bases from J, the junction kept 6 bases outside the gene matches. CDR3 length equals 15 residues. The CDR3 DNA reads as TGTGCCAGCACTTTGACAGGGGCTAACACCGGGGAGCTGTTTTTT. Protein sequence: CASTLTGANTGELFF.

In its sample, this clonotype was seen many times. J is TRBJ2-7 and V is TRBV5-6; TRBD2 might be the D (6 bases). Trimming took 4 bases from V and 2 from J, leaving 13 bases between them. CDR1 is SGHDT, CDR2 YYEEEE, per germline. The CDR3 length is 14 residues. CDR3 DNA: TGTGCCAGCAGCCCCGGGAGCGGACCCTACGAGCAGTACTTC. It yields the protein CASSPGSGPYEQYF.

DNA of the CDR3: TGTGCCACCCAGGAGTCCTACAATGAGCAGTTCTTC. Its translation: CATQESYNEQFF. The genes are TRBV10-3 and TRBJ2-1; D remains ambiguous. Trimming cost V 10 bases and J 1 base, with 8 bases left between them. CDR1 and CDR2 (germline): ENHRY, SYGVKD. The CDR3 spans 12 residues.

This clonotype was detected a few times. V is TRBV4-1 and J is TRBJ1-5, with D uncertain. Germline lookup yields CDR1 MGHRA and CDR2 YSYEKL. V gave up 0 bases and J gave up 7 bases, with 13 bases separating them. This CDR3 contains 15 residues. The chain's CDR3 is CASSQEISGFQPQHF. The CDR3 DNA reads TGCGCCAGCAGCCAAGAGATCTCGGGGTTCCAGCCCCAGCATTTT.

In its sample, this clonotype was seen a few times. The chain joins TRBV7-9 to TRBJ1-6; TRBD1 is a possible D gene (5 bases). The CDR3 covers 18 residues. Looked up from germline, CDR1 is SEHNR and CDR2 is FQNEAQ (reference sequence). V was pared by 5 bases and J by 9 bases, with 26 bases between. The CDR3 spells CASSRPFYGGDRSSPLHF. In nucleotides, the CDR3 is TGTGCCAGCAGCCGACCCTTTTATGGCGGGGACCGGAGTTCACCCCTCCACTTT.

The rearrangement uses TRBV6-2 or TRBV6-3 and TRBJ1-5; D remains ambiguous. The germline CDR1 and CDR2 sequences are MNHEY and SVGEGT. Trimming removed 6 bases at V and 1 base at J, with 10 bases between. The CDR3 is 14 amino acids. In DNA, the CDR3 is TGTGCCAGCAGAGCCTGGAGGAGCAATCAGCCCCAGCATTTT. It yields the protein CASRAWRSNQPQHF.

This sequence joins TRBV7-9 and TRBJ1-1; maybe TRBD1 (5 bases). V was pared by 1 base and J by 4 bases, with 19 bases between. This CDR3 comprises 17 residues. Germline V gives CDR1 SEHNR, CDR2 FQNEAQ (reference sequence). In DNA, the CDR3 is TGTGCCAGCAGCTTAGGCCCCATGGGGGAAAAGTCCACTGAAGCTTTCTTT. Translating it yields CASSLGPMGEKSTEAFF.

This clonotype has a handful of counts. The V gene is TRBV27, the J gene TRBJ2-4; D is unclear. CDR3 length equals 18 residues. Germline V CDR1 and CDR2: MNHEY, SMNVEV (reference sequence). Trimming shortened V by 0 bases and J by 0 bases, and 15 bases separated the two germline ends. This CDR3 reads CASSLSYSIFLAKNIQYF. The CDR3 DNA reads TGTGCCAGCAGTTTATCCTACAGTATTTTCCTAGCCAAAAACATTCAGTACTTC.

The CDR3 protein is CASCVRGETQYF. CDR3 in DNA: TGTGCCAGCTGCGTGCGGGGAGAGACCCAGTACTTC. The V call is TRBV7-2, the J call TRBJ2-5; D possibly corresponds to TRBD2 (6 bases). V dropped 8 bases and J dropped 4 bases, with 11 bases sitting between them. Germline V CDR1 and CDR2: SGHTA, FQGNSA. This CDR3 has 12 amino acids.